Presented here are 9 T cell receptor beta chains from one specimen sequenced in a study of vaccination and CD4 T cells after COVID-19 (dated by TCRdb to between 2021 and 2022). The library was obtained by PCR. Sequencing used an Illumina iSeq 100. At the Johns Hopkins FTIC core, DNA from the cultured CD4+ T cells underwent TCR sequencing with the Oncomine TCR Beta short-read assay. TCRdb passed the public sequencing reads through fastp at Q25 and MiXCR, retaining productive beta sequences. Entries are consolidated by CDR3 protein sequence, retaining the most common genes and DNA. This sample lists some 9,800 distinct CDR3 sequences; roughly 64% were detected once. The top ten clonotypes cover approximately 26% of the sample. Their cognate antigens are unknown. What the treatment or condition label conveys for this sample: approximately nine-day PBMC culture with coronavirus spike peptide pools or control peptides (ViraFEST assay).

The sequenced sample was CD4+ T cells from blood, cultured in vitro. These receptor sequences come from a human donor who had recovered from COVID-19.

This chain uses TRBV20-1 with TRBJ2-1; D gene uncertain. The CDR3 extends over 10 amino acids. Germline V lookup: CDR1 DFQATT, CDR2 SNEGSKA (reference sequence). V was cut by 8 bases and J by 7 bases, with 9 bases left in between. CDR3 coding DNA: TGCAGTCCCTATAGGAATGAGCAGTTCTTC. This translates into CSPYRNEQFF.

The chain has TRBV20-1 and TRBJ1-1; 10 bases agree with TRBD1. Germline V gene lookup returns CDR1 DFQATT and CDR2 SNEGSKA (reference sequence). With 0 bases clipped from V and 3 bases from J, the junction kept 7 bases outside the gene matches. This CDR3 is built from 16 residues. The CDR3 reads CSARDGDRGWDTEAFF. The CDR3 DNA sequence: TGCAGTGCTAGAGATGGGGACAGGGGCTGGGACACTGAAGCTTTCTTT.

This clonotype was picked up a small number of times. The chain recombines TRBV20-1 with TRBJ2-5, with D perhaps TRBD2 (5 bases). V was shortened by 5 bases and J by 5 bases, with 15 bases between the two germline ends. CDR1 is DFQATT, CDR2 SNEGSKA, per germline (reference sequence). CDR3 length equals 13 residues. CDR3 in DNA: TGCAGTGCTCGGACTGAATGGTTGGAGACCCAGTACTTC. It yields the protein CSARTEWLETQYF.

The rearrangement joins TRBV5-4 to TRBJ2-7; D ambiguous. From germline, CDR1 is SGHNT and CDR2 YYREEE (reference sequence). This CDR3 contains 13 residues. V shed 0 bases and J shed 5 bases, with 9 bases lying between them. CDR3 protein: CASSLVSGNEQYF. The CDR3 DNA reads as TGTGCCAGCAGCTTGGTCTCTGGGAACGAGCAGTACTTC. Complete variable domain (other parts from reference TRBV5-4 and TRBJ2-7): ETGVTQSPTHLIKTRGQQVTLRCSSQSGHNTVSWYQQALGQGPQFIFQYYREEENGRGNFPPRFSGLQFPNYSSELNVNALELDDSALYLCASSLVSGNEQYFGPGTRLTVT.

This chain connects TRBV27 to TRBJ1-1; D remains ambiguous. The CDR3 is 16 residues long. Per germline, CDR1 MNHEY and CDR2 SMNVEV (reference sequence). With 3 bases removed from V and 5 bases from J, the gap between germline ends came to 19 bases. CDR3 bases: TGTGCCAGCAGTTTCGAGGCAGGTCGACCTGGAACTGAAGCTTTCTTT. This encodes CASSFEAGRPGTEAFF.

This clonotype was counted once. The J gene is TRBJ1-1, the V gene TRBV6-1; D ambiguous. V shed 3 bases and J shed 4 bases, with 12 bases lying between them. The germline gives CDR1 MNHNS, CDR2 SASEGT. The CDR3 sequence is 14 residues long. CDR3 protein: CASSDPRPGTEAFF. The CDR3 DNA follows: TGTGCCAGCAGTGACCCGAGGCCGGGCACTGAAGCTTTCTTT.

Regarding this clonotype: The germline gene is not matched at one end of the junction; a read error may be the cause. The chain employs TRBV10-3 and TRBJ2-1, with 10 bases aligning to TRBD2. Germline V gives CDR1 ENHRY, CDR2 SYGVKD. This CDR3 is 13 amino acids long. Written as DNA, the CDR3 is TGTGCCATCAGTGAGTTGTCCGGGACTAGCGACCTCTTC. Translating it yields CAISELSGTSDLF.

V is TRBV28 and J is TRBJ2-2; TRBD2 matches 8 bases. The CDR3 has 17 amino acids. From germline, CDR1 is MDHEN and CDR2 SYDVKM. The trim removed 7 bases at V and 4 bases at J, leaving 14 bases unmatched. The CDR3 protein is CASTIRTGTRGTGELFF. The CDR3 DNA sequence: TGTGCCAGCACTATTCGAACCGGGACTAGAGGCACCGGGGAGCTGTTTTTT. Filled out from reference TRBV28 and TRBJ2-2, the complete variable domain reads DVKVTQSSRYLVKRTGEKVFLECVQDMDHENMFWYRQDPGLGLRLIYFSYDVKMKEKGDIPEGYSVSREKKERFSLILESASTNQTSMYLCASTIRTGTRGTGELFFGEGSRLTVL.

V usage is TRBV11-3 and J usage is TRBJ2-1; D is ambiguous. This CDR3 region has 12 residues. Trimming left V 1 base short and J 8 bases short, with 6 bases between. Germline CDR1 reads SGHNT; CDR2 reads YENEEA. The CDR3 coding sequence is TGTGCCAGCAGCTTAGGTGGGGATGAGCAGTTCTTC. Protein sequence: CASSLGGDEQFF.